The rows below give T cell receptor beta chains drawn from one sample of a study of cytomegalovirus exposure and HLA in healthy donors. Clones were sequenced by immunoSEQ multiplex PCR, and TCRdb holds only the in-frame ones, with some missing. The sample has 130,000 or so clones, 77% seen once. Sequencing was performed on PBMCs. The receptors come from a woman aged 40-49 years in good health and CMV-seronegative. Both conserved end residues are part of each CDR3. A D gene is named only where the DNA matches it firmly.

TRBJ2-7 | . | TRBV25-1 | CASSESPTRYPREQYF
TRBJ1-6 | TRBD1 | TRBV5-8 | CASSLDRGNSPLHF
TRBJ1-5 | . | TRBV25-1 | CASSAGGYQPQHF
TRBJ2-5 | . | TRBV5-4 | CASSTDSVETQYF
TRBJ2-1 | . | TRBV5-1 | CASSLVQGPYNEQFF
TRBJ1-2 | . | TRBV28 | CASSLGTDYGYTF
TRBJ2-7 | . | TRBV27 | CASSWQGPYEQYF
TRBJ2-7 | TRBD1 | TRBV4-3 | CASSQDHPGGYEQYF
TRBJ2-7 | TRBD1 | TRBV7-8 | CASSFRDRRSAEQYF
TRBJ1-2 | . | TRBV30 | CAWSISFQGGYGYTF
TRBJ2-7 | . | TRBV6-5 | CASREPGAYEQYF
TRBJ1-6 | TRBD1 | TRBV6-5 | CASREGQSFSPLHF
TRBJ2-7 | TRBD1 | TRBV7-8 | CASSFRDRDEQYF
TRBJ2-7 | TRBD1 | TRBV5-3 | CARSNWTGGHEQYF
TRBJ1-2 | TRBD1 | TRBV2 | CASRGDRGYGYTF
TRBJ2-5 | . | TRBV29-1 | CSVDPQGGVQETQYF
TRBJ1-2 | . | TRBV5-1 | CASTPTGSNYGYTF
TRBJ1-3 | . | TRBV6-5 | CASIAGLGNTIYF
TRBJ2-1 | TRBD2 | TRBV5-6 | CASSRRGNSYNEQFF
TRBJ1-3 | TRBD1 | TRBV6-1 | CASSERSGQGANRDTIYF
TRBJ1-1 | . | TRBV7-9 | CASSFPTVLEAFF
TRBJ1-2 | TRBD1 | TRBV6-5 | CASSYSGGRNGYTF